These 32 T cell receptor beta chains originate from one sample sequenced in a study of T-cell reconstitution after alpha-beta-depleted transplantation in children. Preparation of the TCRbeta library was carried out with unique molecular identifiers. TCRdb fed the PCR reads into MiXCR, producing one record per CDR3 protein. The table lists 55,000 to 70,000 distinct CDR3 sequences, roughly 10% of them singletons. The sequences come from PBMCs, collected before TCRalphabeta/CD19-depleted stem cell transplant. All receptors come from a boy aged 5-17 years with acute myeloid leukemia, due to receive a stem cell transplant.

This clonotype occurred many times. The gene calls are TRBV4-1 and TRBJ2-7, with 7 bases fitting TRBD1. The CDR3 is 14 residues long. CDR1 and CDR2 from the germline V gene are MGHRA and YSYEKL. V lost 3 bases and J lost 2; bases outside the gene matches: 4. CDR3 loop: CASSQRQGTYEQYF. DNA for the CDR3: TGCGCCAGCAGCCAGCGACAGGGAACCTACGAGCAGTACTTC.

The chain joins TRBV12-3 or TRBV12-4 to TRBJ2-5; 15 bases fit TRBD2. V lost 5 bases, J lost 5 bases, and 12 bases stayed unmatched. This CDR3 spans 18 amino acids. The CDR3 DNA sequence: TGTGCCAGCAGTCCGGGACTAGCGGGGGGCTACTCCCCTGAGACCCAGTACTTC. Protein sequence: CASSPGLAGGYSPETQYF.

At least ten counts were recorded for this clonotype. The rearrangement joins TRBV20-1 to TRBJ1-5; the D is unclear. CDR3 length: 14 amino acids. Germline V CDR1 and CDR2: DFQATT, SNEGSKA (reference sequence). Trimming removed 6 bases at V and 6 bases at J, with 18 bases between. DNA of the CDR3: TGCAGTGCCGTTACTGGCCTCCGGAGTCAGCCCCAGCATTTT. Its translation: CSAVTGLRSQPQHF.

Ten or more counts support this clonotype. The V call is TRBV12-3 or TRBV12-4, the J call TRBJ1-1; tentative D call: TRBD1 (5 bases). The CDR3 sequence is 14 residues long. The V gene lost 6 bases and the J gene lost 0 bases, with 11 bases spanning the gap. This CDR3 reads CASRTDIMNTEAFF. DNA for the CDR3: TGTGCCAGCAGAACGGACATCATGAACACTGAAGCTTTCTTT.

This clonotype was seen repeatedly, ten times or more. This CDR3 reads CASSLVTSGGTNEQFF. For the CDR3, the DNA is TGCGCCAGCAGCTTGGTAACTAGCGGGGGTACCAATGAGCAGTTCTTC. V usage is TRBV5-1 and J usage is TRBJ2-1; the match to TRBD2 covers 11 bases. Germline lookup yields CDR1 SGHRS and CDR2 YFSETQ. The CDR3 runs 16 residues. V lost 0 bases and J lost 6; bases outside the gene matches: 5.

This clonotype was observed at least ten times. The V and J genes are TRBV20-1 and TRBJ2-1; the D is unclear. Germline V lookup: CDR1 DFQATT, CDR2 SNEGSKA (reference sequence). This CDR3 region has 14 residues. The V gene lost 3 bases and the J gene lost 0 bases, with 9 bases spanning the gap. CDR3 in DNA: TGCAGTGCTAGGCTCTCTTCCTCCTACAATGAGCAGTTCTTC. Translating it yields CSARLSSSYNEQFF.

This clonotype was counted ten times or more. The chain is built from TRBV10-3 and TRBJ2-1, with 7 bases aligning to TRBD1. The CDR3 spans 15 residues. Germline CDR1 and CDR2: ENHRY and SYGVKD. Germline trimming cut 8 bases from V and 8 bases from J; bases unmatched to any gene: 15. The CDR3 DNA reads TGTGCCATCTCCCGAGGGGGCAGGGGAGACCATGAGCAGTTCTTC. It yields the protein CAISRGGRGDHEQFF.

This clonotype was seen ten or more times. The chain has TRBV2 and TRBJ2-7, with TRBD2 identical over 7 bases. The CDR3 is made up of 13 amino acids. V gave up 6 bases and J gave up 6 bases; unmatched junction bases: 8. CDR1 is SNHLY and CDR2 is FYNNEI in the germline V gene. The CDR3 spells CASRLQRGGEQYV. For the CDR3, the DNA is TGTGCCAGCAGACTCCAGCGGGGAGGCGAGCAGTACGTC.

This clonotype was seen ten or more times. The V gene is TRBV7-9, the J gene TRBJ2-1, with 8 bases that match TRBD2. V was clipped by 1 base and J by 7 bases; unmatched bases: 9. The CDR3 extends over 16 amino acids. From germline, CDR1 is SEHNR and CDR2 FQNEAQ (reference sequence). CDR3 nucleotides: TGTGCCAGCAGCTTAGGGGCGGGAGGAGTTGGGAATGAGCAGTTCTTC. This gives the protein CASSLGAGGVGNEQFF.

This clonotype has at least ten counts. The V and J genes are TRBV3-1 and TRBJ2-1; D gene ambiguous. CDR1 and CDR2 from the germline V gene are LGHDT and YNNKEL (reference sequence). Deletions cut 3 bases from V and 2 bases from J, with 8 bases between. The CDR3 spans 14 residues. CDR3 amino acids: CASSQGMPYNEQFF. The CDR3 DNA follows: TGTGCCAGCAGCCAGGGTATGCCCTACAATGAGCAGTTCTTC.

This clonotype has a count of ten or more. V and J are TRBV10-3 and TRBJ1-1; no firm D call. The CDR3 totals 16 residues. Germline-derived CDR1 and CDR2 are ENHRY and SYGVKD. Between the trimmed V and J ends, which lost 5 bases and 2 bases, there was a span of 18 bases. DNA for the CDR3: TGTGCCATCAGTATCGGGTCATTTCGAGGCAACACTGAAGCTTTCTTT. Protein sequence: CAISIGSFRGNTEAFF.

The chain recombines TRBV3-1 with TRBJ2-1; 13 positions match TRBD2. The V and J ends lost 11 bases and 6 bases, in that order; junction bases with no gene match: 19. Germline-derived CDR1 and CDR2 are LGHDT and YNNKEL (reference sequence). This CDR3 spans 18 amino acids. The CDR3 here is CASCQAGTSGIDFNEQFF. CDR3 bases: TGTGCCTCCTGCCAAGCCGGGACTAGCGGGATCGACTTCAATGAGCAGTTCTTC.

This clonotype was seen many times. As DNA, the CDR3 is TGTGCCAGCAGTTCACCTCGGGCAGCGGGGGGCACAGATACGCAGTATTTT. Translation: CASSSPRAAGGTDTQYF. V usage is TRBV11-2 and J usage is TRBJ2-3; 8 bases are shared with TRBD2. The V and J ends lost 6 bases and 1 base, in that order; junction bases with no gene match: 12. The CDR3 totals 17 residues. Germline CDR1 and CDR2: SGHAT and FQNNGV.

In its sample, this clonotype was seen many times. V gene TRBV4-3 combines with J gene TRBJ2-3; TRBD2 might be the D (6 bases). The CDR3 is 12 amino acids. Germline assignment: CDR1 LGHNA and CDR2 YSLEER. V was cut by 3 bases and J by 8 bases, with 9 bases left in between. CDR3 nucleotides: TGCGCCAGCAGCCACGCGGAGGGTACGCAGTATTTT. Encoded protein: CASSHAEGTQYF.

In this sample, this clonotype turned up many times. V is TRBV12-3 or TRBV12-4 and J is TRBJ1-4, with 8 bases matching TRBD1. The length of the CDR3 is 15 residues. Losses at the gene ends were 5 bases for V and 4 bases for J; bases not matched to a gene: 6. This chain's CDR3 is CASSPRQGFNEKLFF. The DNA of the CDR3 is TGTGCCAGCAGTCCAAGACAGGGGTTTAATGAAAAACTGTTTTTT.

In this sample, this clonotype turned up many times. V is TRBV7-9 and J is TRBJ2-3; TRBD2 matches 7 bases. The CDR3 runs 14 residues. The germline gives CDR1 SEHNR, CDR2 FQNEAQ (reference sequence). With V trimmed by 0 bases and J by 3 bases, 0 bases remained unmatched. CDR3 protein: CASSLAGGTDTQYF. The CDR3, as DNA: TGTGCCAGCAGCTTAGCGGGGGGGACAGATACGCAGTATTTT.

This clonotype was detected many times. This CDR3 is CASSWIPSREGTDTQYF. CDR3 sequence (DNA): TGCGCCAGCAGCTGGATACCGTCGCGGGAGGGCACAGATACGCAGTATTTT. V is TRBV5-1 and J is TRBJ2-3, with TRBD2 matching over 8 bases. This CDR3 spans 17 amino acids. The V gene's germline CDR1 is SGHRS and CDR2 YFSETQ. Trimming cost V 3 bases and J 1 base; bases outside gene matches: 10.

This rearrangement joins TRBV5-4 to TRBJ1-2, with TRBD1 as a possible D gene (5 bases). V was clipped by 0 bases and J by 2 bases, with 11 bases between them. The CDR3 covers 15 residues. Germline V gene lookup returns CDR1 SGHNT and CDR2 YYREEE (reference sequence). Written as DNA, the CDR3 is TGTGCCAGCAGCTTGGGTCAGGACACCAACTATGGCTACACCTTC. This translates into CASSLGQDTNYGYTF.

The V and J genes are TRBV28 and TRBJ2-7; 16 bases fit TRBD2. The J segment lost 3 bases and the V segment lost 10 bases, leaving 9 bases of the junction unmatched. The CDR3 covers 16 residues. The germline CDR1 and CDR2 sequences are MDHEN and SYDVKM. Here the CDR3 reads CAMGPGLAGGNYEQYV. CDR3 sequence (DNA): TGTGCCATGGGCCCGGGACTAGCGGGGGGGAACTACGAGCAGTACGTC.

Many counts were recorded for this clonotype. The rearrangement links TRBV24-1 to TRBJ2-5, with D tentatively TRBD2 (5 bases). Germline V lookup: CDR1 KGHDR, CDR2 SFDVKD. V was cut by 3 bases and J by 2 bases, with 15 bases left in between. CDR3 length equals 16 residues. The CDR3 DNA sequence: TGTGCCACCAGTGATGCGGGTGCCGGCAAGCAAGAGACCCAGTACTTC. It is translated as CATSDAGAGKQETQYF.

The table lists this clonotype with many counts. The chain uses TRBV29-1 and TRBJ2-2, with 8 bases identical to TRBD2. The CDR3 has 15 amino acids. Germline V gene sequence: CDR1 SQVTM, CDR2 ANQGSEA. The ends lost 6 bases at V and 6 bases at J; junction bases unmatched: 12. The CDR3: CSVLGIAGLAGELFF. The CDR3 DNA reads as TGCAGCGTCCTCGGGATAGCGGGACTGGCCGGGGAGCTGTTTTTT.

This clonotype was detected ten times or more. The rearrangement links TRBV25-1 to TRBJ2-3, with TRBD2 identical over 11 bases. The CDR3 totals 15 residues. Germline V lookup: CDR1 MGHDK, CDR2 SYGVNS. The V gene end was trimmed by 4 bases and the J gene end by 6 bases; junction bases not matched to a gene: 6. CDR3 coding DNA: TGTGCCAGCAGTGGAATAGCGGGGGGGATGGATACGCAGTATTTT. As protein: CASSGIAGGMDTQYF. Full variable domain (outside the CDR3, taken from reference TRBV25-1 and TRBJ2-3): EADIYQTPRYLVIGTGKKITLECSQTMGHDKMYWYQQDPGMELHLIHYSYGVNSTEKGDLSSESTVSRIRTEHFPLTLESARPSHTSQYLCASSGIAGGMDTQYFGPGTRLTVL.

This clonotype was found many times. The CDR3 DNA follows: TGCAGCGGGCATCTAAATGGGGGGCATACGCAGTATTTT. It codes for CSGHLNGGHTQYF. V gene TRBV29-1 combines with J gene TRBJ2-3; D is possibly TRBD1 or TRBD2 (6 bases each). V was shortened by 7 bases and J by 7 bases, with 18 bases between the two germline ends. Germline V lookup: CDR1 SQVTM, CDR2 ANQGSEA. The CDR3 totals 13 residues.

This clonotype came up many times. CDR3 in amino acids: CAWDGQPNQPQHF. For the CDR3, the DNA is TGTGCCTGGGATGGACAGCCTAATCAGCCCCAGCATTTT. This chain uses TRBV30 with TRBJ1-5; D is possibly TRBD1 (6 bases). Trimming cost V 5 bases and J 4 bases, with 12 bases left between them. Germline CDR1 GTSNPN, CDR2 SVGIG (reference sequence). CDR3 size: 13 residues.

A remark on this clonotype: This may arise from a read error, as a much more abundant clone is one base away. The CDR3 DNA follows: TGTGCCAGCAGCTTTACCAGGACCTGGAGCTCCTACGAGCAGTACTTC. Translated, it gives CASSFTRTWSSYEQYF. V and J are TRBV11-2 and TRBJ2-7; D is undetermined. This CDR3 has 16 amino acids. The germline CDR1 and CDR2 sequences are SGHAT and FQNNGV. The V and J ends lost 3 bases and 0 bases respectively, with 15 bases between them. Together with reference TRBV11-2 and TRBJ2-7, the CDR3 gives the full variable domain: EAGVAQSPRYKIIEKRQSVAFWCNPISGHATLYWYQQILGQGPKLLIQFQNNGVVDDSQLPKDRFSAERLKGVDSTLKIQPAKLEDSAVYLCASSFTRTWSSYEQYFGPGTRLTVT.

This clonotype was picked up many times. The genes are TRBV12-3 or TRBV12-4 and TRBJ2-1; a weak D match, TRBD2 (7 bases). This CDR3 comprises 14 residues. Trimming shortened V by 0 bases and J by 7 bases, and 10 bases separated the two germline ends. The chain's CDR3 is CASSLAGGPNEQFF. CDR3 nucleotide sequence: TGTGCCAGCAGTTTAGCGGGGGGGCCGAATGAGCAGTTCTTC.

In its sample, this clonotype was seen many times. The V gene is TRBV5-1, the J gene TRBJ1-1; D unclear. The CDR3 runs 13 residues. The V gene lost 4 bases and the J gene lost 1 base, with 8 bases spanning the gap. Germline CDR1 and CDR2: SGHRS and YFSETQ. DNA for the CDR3: TGCGCCAGCAGCCGCGGCGGGAACACTGAAGCTTTCTTT. It encodes CASSRGGNTEAFF.

This clonotype was seen more than once but under ten times. The V gene is TRBV18, the J gene TRBJ1-2; D possibly corresponds to TRBD1 (6 bases). The CDR3 extends over 15 amino acids. CDR1 and CDR2 (germline): KGHSH, LQKENI. The germline V and J ends were trimmed by 1 base and 8 bases, with 17 bases remaining between them. CDR3 bases: TGTGCCAGCTCACCACTTTCCGGACAGATAGACGGCTACACCTTC. It translates to CASSPLSGQIDGYTF.

This clonotype was observed at least ten times. V and J are TRBV7-9 and TRBJ2-7; the match to TRBD2 covers 8 bases. This CDR3 has 17 residues. With V trimmed by 5 bases and J by 0 bases, 12 bases remained unmatched. Germline V CDR1 and CDR2: SEHNR, FQNEAQ (reference sequence). This chain's CDR3 is CASSPPYGGRSSYEQYF. Written as DNA, the CDR3 is TGTGCCAGCAGCCCGCCCTATGGCGGGAGGAGCTCCTACGAGCAGTACTTC.

This clonotype appeared many times. The gene calls are TRBV27 and TRBJ2-7; no clear D. Germline V CDR1 and CDR2: MNHEY, SMNVEV (reference sequence). Trimming removed 3 bases at V and 2 bases at J, with 8 bases between. There are 13 residues in the CDR3. The CDR3 sequence is CASSLGYPYEQYF. CDR3 coding DNA: TGTGCCAGCAGTTTGGGATACCCCTACGAGCAGTACTTC.

This clonotype was found many times. This CDR3 reads CASSLAKLGGGYEQYF. CDR3 sequence (DNA): TGCGCCAGCAGCTTGGCCAAGCTGGGCGGAGGATACGAGCAGTACTTC. The chain recombines TRBV5-1 with TRBJ2-7; possible D gene TRBD2, 5 bases. Germline CDR1 SGHRS, CDR2 YFSETQ. The germline V and J ends were trimmed by 0 bases and 4 bases, with 17 bases remaining between them. The CDR3 extends over 16 amino acids.

This clonotype occurred many times. The chain employs TRBV21-1 and TRBJ2-7; TRBD2 reflects the table's D call only, with no check against the DNA. TRBV21-1 represents a pseudogene. The CDR3 consists of 15 residues. The chain's CDR3 is CASSKREGQGYEQYF. The CDR3 region has the DNA TGTGCCAGCAGCAAAAGGGAGGGCCAGGGCTACGAGCAGTACTTC.